This T cell receptor (beta chain) was found in a study of shared clonotypes between healthy human individuals. CDR3 length equals 14 residues. Germline V CDR1 and CDR2: SGHNT, YYREEE (reference sequence). Trimming took off 4 bases at V and 3 bases at J, with 10 bases between the two ends. The table came from immunoSEQ multiplex PCR; TCRdb's copy has only in-frame clones and leaves some out. Of about 2.2 million clones in the sample, under 95% were seen once. Naive CD8 populations comprised CD45RO-negative cells positively selected for CCR7, excluding terminally differentiated effector memory CD45RA+ cells.

Sequencing input: naive CD8+ T cells from PBMCs. This chain joins TRBV5-4 and TRBJ1-4; maybe TRBD1 (5 bases). This TCR derives from a man younger than 35 in good health. Some clones in this sample may be carry-over from other donors' samples. In DNA form, the CDR3 reads TGTGCCAGCAGCCGGGGACTTTCTAATGAAAAACTGTTTTTT. Amino acid sequence: CASSRGLSNEKLFF.